Below, 3 T cell receptor beta chains from the same sample are listed, as sequenced in a study of blood T cell repertoires in COVID-19. Method: immunoSEQ multiplex PCR; TCRdb's copy keeps in-frame clones and lacks some. The sample has about 62,000 clones; about nine tenths are singletons. The material sequenced was peripheral blood. The receptors shown here come from a human donor in a cohort sampled during active COVID-19.

The chain employs TRBV28 and TRBJ2-7; 9 bases fit TRBD1. V trimming: 6 bases; J trimming: 2 bases; junction bases outside the gene matches: 5. Germline CDR1 is MDHEN and CDR2 is SYDVKM. The CDR3 runs to 14 residues. The CDR3 nucleotides are TGTGCCAGCAGACGACAGGGGGGGACCTACGAGCAGTACTTC. Translating gives CASRRQGGTYEQYF.

The gene calls are TRBV19 and TRBJ1-3, with 7 bases fitting TRBD1. Germline-derived CDR1 and CDR2 are LNHDA and SQIVND (reference sequence). CDR3 length: 17 residues. Trimming took 3 bases from V and 4 from J; bases not matched to a gene: 12. The CDR3 here is CASSIRPTGETGNTIYF. The CDR3 coding sequence is TGTGCCAGTAGTATTCGACCTACAGGGGAAACGGGAAACACCATATATTTT. Full variable domain (outside the CDR3, taken from reference TRBV19 and TRBJ1-3): DGGITQSPKYLFRKEGQNVTLSCEQNLNHDAMYWYRQDPGQGLRLIYYSQIVNDFQKGDIAEGYSVSREKKESFPLTVTSAQKNPTAFYLCASSIRPTGETGNTIYFGEGSWLTVV.

The CDR3 sequence: CASGVGREADEQYF. CDR3 DNA: TGTGCCAGTGGCGTGGGTCGGGAGGCGGACGAGCAGTACTTC. The genes are TRBV9 and TRBJ2-7; 7 positions match TRBD2. This CDR3 is built from 14 residues. V gave up 8 bases and J gave up 5 bases; unmatched junction bases: 13. Germline lookup yields CDR1 SGDLS and CDR2 YYNGEE. Drawing the rest from reference TRBV9 and TRBJ2-7, the complete variable domain is DSGVTQTPKHLITATGQRVTLRCSPRSGDLSVYWYQQSLDQGLQFLIQYYNGEERAKGNILERFSAQQFPDLHSELNLSSLELGDSALYFCASGVGREADEQYFGPGTRLTVT.